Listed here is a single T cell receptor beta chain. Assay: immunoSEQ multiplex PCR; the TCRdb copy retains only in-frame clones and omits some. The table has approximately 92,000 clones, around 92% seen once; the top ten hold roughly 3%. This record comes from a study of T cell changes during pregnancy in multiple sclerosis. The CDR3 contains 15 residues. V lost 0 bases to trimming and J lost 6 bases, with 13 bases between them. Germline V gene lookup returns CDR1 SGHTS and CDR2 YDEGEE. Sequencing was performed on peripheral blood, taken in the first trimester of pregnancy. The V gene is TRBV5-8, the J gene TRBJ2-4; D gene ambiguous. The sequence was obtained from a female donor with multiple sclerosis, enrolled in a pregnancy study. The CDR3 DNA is TGTGCCAGCAGCTTGGGCGACTTCATCAGAAACATTCAGTACTTC. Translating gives CASSLGDFIRNIQYF.